Listed below are T cell receptor beta chains from one sample, sequenced in a study of blood T cell repertoires in COVID-19. Produced via immunoSEQ multiplex PCR; TCRdb's table is partial and in-frame only. Here the sample spans about 69,000 clones, around 85% being singletons. Material for sequencing was peripheral blood. These receptors came from a middle-aged man with COVID-19, enrolled during active disease. CDR3s include the opening cysteine and the closing phenylalanine or tryptophan. D genes are given only for firm matches. Clone size is shown for a subset of rows, as once, few, many or a class of expanded clone.

>TRBV7-2|NA|TRBJ1-6|NA
CASSLALQAINSPLHF
TGTGCCAGCAGCTTAGCGCTACAGGCCATAAATTCACCCCTCCACTTT
>TRBV6-5|NA|TRBJ1-5|NA
CASSYDFTTGQPQHF
TGTGCCAGCAGTTACGACTTCACCACCGGGCAGCCCCAGCATTTT
>TRBV7-3|NA|TRBJ2-3|TRBD1
CASSPGTGEDTQYF
TGTGCCAGCAGCCCAGGGACAGGGGAGGATACGCAGTATTTT
>TRBV7-6|NA|TRBJ1-4|NA
CASSLGGGGINEKLFF
TGTGCCAGCAGCTTAGGCGGGGGAGGGATTAATGAAAAACTGTTTTTT
>TRBV10-3|NA|TRBJ2-3|TRBD2
CAISEGLAGVLSADTQYF
TGTGCCATCAGTGAGGGACTAGCGGGGGTATTGAGCGCAGATACGCAGTATTTT
>TRBV7-9|NA|TRBJ1-5|TRBD1
CASSLGRFGQGNSNQPQHF
TGTGCCAGCAGCTTAGGGCGGTTCGGACAGGGGAATAGCAATCAGCCCCAGCATTTT
>TRBV2|NA|TRBJ2-3|NA
CASGRGPDGGTDTQYF
TGTGCCAGCGGTCGCGGGCCCGACGGGGGCACAGATACGCAGTATTTT
>TRBV25-1|NA|TRBJ1-2|TRBD1
CASSPLMDRGAYGYTF
TGTGCCAGCAGTCCGCTCATGGACAGGGGGGCCTATGGCTACACCTTC
>TRBV5-1|NA|TRBJ1-4|TRBD1
CASSLPGTGKGKLFF
TGCGCCAGCAGCCTTCCCGGGACAGGGAAGGGAAAACTGTTTTTT
>TRBV18|NA|TRBJ2-7|TRBD2
CASSPGASGGPSYEQYF
TGTGCCAGCTCACCGGGGGCTAGCGGGGGACCATCCTACGAGCAGTACTTC
>TRBV15|NA|TRBJ1-4|NA
CATSRDEGRSATKLFF
TGTGCCACCAGCAGAGATGAAGGCAGGTCGGCTACGAAACTGTTTTTT
>TRBV28|NA|TRBJ1-2|NA
CASADGAAYGYTF
TGTGCCAGCGCTGATGGGGCTGCCTATGGCTACACCTTC
>TRBV7-2|NA|TRBJ1-2|NA
CASAGLDNYGYTF
TGTGCCAGCGCAGGGTTGGATAACTATGGCTACACCTTC
>TRBV6-4|NA|TRBJ2-1|NA
CASSVEDWANEQFF
TGTGCCAGCAGTGTGGAGGACTGGGCGAATGAGCAGTTCTTC
>TRBV6-5|NA|TRBJ1-3|TRBD1
CASQDRVSGNTIYF
TGTGCCAGCCAGGACAGGGTCTCTGGAAACACCATATATTTT
>TRBV5-1|NA|TRBJ1-3|TRBD1
CASSLEGRGLIDTIYF
TGCGCCAGCAGCTTGGAGGGCAGGGGGCTCATAGACACCATATATTTT
>TRBV12-3/TRBV12-4|NA|TRBJ1-6|NA
CASTLGSSPLHF
TGTGCCAGCACCTTAGGGAGTTCACCCCTCCACTTT
>TRBV7-8|NA|TRBJ1-5|TRBD1
CASSSDRGRQPQHF
TGTGCCAGCAGCTCAGACAGGGGAAGACAGCCCCAGCATTTT
>TRBV15|NA|TRBJ1-4|NA
CATSRGGPVEKLFF
TGTGCCACCAGCAGAGGGGGCCCGGTTGAAAAACTGTTTTTT
>TRBV6-5|NA|TRBJ1-3|TRBD1
CAGDRGTGNTIYF
TGTGCCGGGGACAGGGGGACTGGAAACACCATATATTTT
>TRBV10-3|NA|TRBJ1-1|NA
CAISESPEREWDF
TGTGCCATCAGTGAGTCGCCAGAGCGGGAATGGGACTTT
>TRBV18|few|TRBJ1-4|NA
CASSPRQVLSEKLFF
TGTGCCAGCTCACCACGGCAGGTATTATCTGAAAAACTGTTTTTT
>TRBV5-1|NA|TRBJ1-5|NA
CASSLGGLNQPQHF
TGCGCCAGCAGCTTGGGCGGTCTCAATCAGCCCCAGCATTTT
>TRBV18|once|TRBJ2-7|TRBD1
CASSQSGTGNREQYF
TGTGCCAGCTCGCAATCGGGGACAGGGAATCGGGAGCAGTACTTC
>TRBV2|NA|TRBJ2-3|TRBD2
CASRPGLAYTDTQYF
TGTGCCAGCAGACCGGGACTAGCCTACACAGATACGCAGTATTTT
>TRBV11-2|NA|TRBJ2-1|TRBD2
CASSLGQRGNQTNEQFF
TGTGCCAGCAGCTTAGGTCAGCGGGGGAATCAGACTAATGAGCAGTTCTTC
>TRBV7-9|NA|TRBJ2-3|NA
CASTKPSTDTQYF
TGTGCCAGCACGAAGCCCAGCACAGATACGCAGTATTTT
>TRBV6-6|NA|TRBJ2-1|NA
CASSTSRVANEQFF
TGTGCCAGCAGTACCTCCAGGGTTGCCAATGAGCAGTTCTTC
>TRBV27|NA|TRBJ1-1|TRBD1
CASSLDPRDRVNTEAFF
TGTGCCAGCAGTTTAGACCCCCGGGACAGGGTTAACACTGAAGCTTTCTTT
>TRBV28|NA|TRBJ2-7|TRBD1
CASTQAGQGVYYEQYF
TGTGCCAGCACCCAAGCAGGACAGGGCGTCTACTACGAGCAGTACTTC
>TRBV7-8|NA|TRBJ2-7|TRBD2
CASSLRTSGGAYEQYF
TGTGCCAGCAGCCTGCGGACTAGCGGGGGGGCCTACGAGCAGTACTTC